The 5 T cell receptor beta chains below come from one sample, sequenced in a study of blood T cell repertoires in COVID-19. Profiled with immunoSEQ multiplex PCR; TCRdb holds only in-frame clones, not every one. The sample yields about 260,000 clones, 75% to 90% seen once. Sample: peripheral blood. Receptors originate from a woman aged 70 to 79 with COVID-19, enrolled during active disease.

The chain couples TRBV27 to TRBJ2-1, with 12 bases that match TRBD2. There are 19 residues in the CDR3. The germline gives CDR1 MNHEY, CDR2 SMNVEV (reference sequence). The junction had 14 bases not matched to a gene; V was cut back by 1 base and J by 7 bases. Written as DNA, the CDR3 is TGTGCCAGCAGTTTATTTCGGGGGACTAGCGGGCTACCTCGGAATGAGCAGTTCTTC. Translated, it gives CASSLFRGTSGLPRNEQFF.

The CDR3 DNA follows: TGTGCCAGTAGTACGCGGACAGGTTTCGGCTACACCTTC. Translation: CASSTRTGFGYTF. This chain links TRBV19 with TRBJ1-2; 7 nucleotides agree with TRBD1. J was trimmed by 8 bases and V by 4 bases; bases with no gene match: 7. CDR3 length: 13 residues. The V gene's germline CDR1 is LNHDA and CDR2 SQIVND (reference sequence).

The chain recombines TRBV27 with TRBJ2-7, with a tentative D call TRBD1 (6 bases). V was trimmed by 6 bases and J by 1 base, leaving 13 bases between them. CDR1 and CDR2 (germline): MNHEY, SMNVEV (reference sequence). The CDR3 is made up of 14 amino acids. CDR3 coding DNA: TGTGCCAGCAGCCCGGGACACCTTTCCTACGAGCAGTACTTC. Its translation is CASSPGHLSYEQYF.

The chain is built from TRBV5-6 and TRBJ1-2; D possibly corresponds to TRBD1 (6 bases). Trimming removed 2 bases from V and 4 bases from J, with 9 bases in between. CDR3 size: 13 residues. Germline V lookup: CDR1 SGHDT, CDR2 YYEEEE. Written as DNA, the CDR3 is TGTGCCAGCAGCTTCTCAGGGGCCTATGGCTACACCTTC. This translates into CASSFSGAYGYTF.

The chain joins TRBV30 to TRBJ1-4, with a possible D match to TRBD1 (6 bases). CDR3 size: 14 residues. Germline V lookup: CDR1 GTSNPN, CDR2 SVGIG (reference sequence). V lost 3 bases and J lost 0, with 8 bases in between. The CDR3 DNA reads as TGTGCCTGGAGACAGGGATCAACTAATGAAAAACTGTTTTTT. It encodes CAWRQGSTNEKLFF.